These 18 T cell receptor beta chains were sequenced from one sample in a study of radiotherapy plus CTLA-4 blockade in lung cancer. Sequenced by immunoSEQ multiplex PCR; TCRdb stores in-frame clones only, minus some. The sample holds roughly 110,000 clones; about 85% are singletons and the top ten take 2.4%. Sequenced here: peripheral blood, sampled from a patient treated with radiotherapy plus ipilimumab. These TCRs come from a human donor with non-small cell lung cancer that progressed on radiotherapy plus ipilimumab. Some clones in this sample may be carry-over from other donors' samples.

The CDR3 is CASSYSMRQGVEKLFF. The CDR3 DNA reads as TGTGCCAGCAGTTACTCGATGCGTCAGGGGGTTGAAAAACTGTTTTTT. The genes are TRBV6-5 and TRBJ1-4, with 7 bases aligning to TRBD1. The CDR3 sequence is 16 residues long. The ends lost 0 bases at V and 7 bases at J; junction bases unmatched: 8. CDR1 MNHEY and CDR2 SVGAGI come from the germline V gene.

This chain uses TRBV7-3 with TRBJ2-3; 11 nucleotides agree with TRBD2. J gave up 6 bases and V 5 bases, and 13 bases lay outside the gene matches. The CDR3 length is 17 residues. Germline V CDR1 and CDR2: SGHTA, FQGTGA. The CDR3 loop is CASSPGLAVGSTDTQYF. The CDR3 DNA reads TGTGCCAGCAGCCCGGGACTAGCGGTCGGATCGACGGATACGCAGTATTTT.

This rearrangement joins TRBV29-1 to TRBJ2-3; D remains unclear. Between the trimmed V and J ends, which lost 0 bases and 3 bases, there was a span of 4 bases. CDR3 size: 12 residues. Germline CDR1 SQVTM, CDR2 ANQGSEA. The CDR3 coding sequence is TGCAGCGTTGAAGACAGTACAGATACGCAGTATTTT. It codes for CSVEDSTDTQYF.

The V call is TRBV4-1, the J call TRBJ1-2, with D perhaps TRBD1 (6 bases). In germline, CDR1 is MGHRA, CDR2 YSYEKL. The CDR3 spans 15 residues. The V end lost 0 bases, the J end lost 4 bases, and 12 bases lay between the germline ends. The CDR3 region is CASSQDWGPSYGYTF. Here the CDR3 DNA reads TGCGCCAGCAGCCAAGACTGGGGGCCAAGCTATGGCTACACCTTC.

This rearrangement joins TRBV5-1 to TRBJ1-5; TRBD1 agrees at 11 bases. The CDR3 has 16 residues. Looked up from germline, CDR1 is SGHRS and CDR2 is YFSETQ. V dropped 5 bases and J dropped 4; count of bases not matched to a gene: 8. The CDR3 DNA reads TGCGCCAGCAGTGCAACCGGGACAGGGGGTAATCAGCCCCAGCATTTT. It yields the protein CASSATGTGGNQPQHF. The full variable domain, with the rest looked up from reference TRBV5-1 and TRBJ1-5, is KAGVTQTPRYLIKTRGQQVTLSCSPISGHRSVSWYQQTPGQGLQFLFEYFSETQRNKGNFPGRFSGRQFSNSRSEMNVSTLELGDSALYLCASSATGTGGNQPQHFGDGTRLSIL.

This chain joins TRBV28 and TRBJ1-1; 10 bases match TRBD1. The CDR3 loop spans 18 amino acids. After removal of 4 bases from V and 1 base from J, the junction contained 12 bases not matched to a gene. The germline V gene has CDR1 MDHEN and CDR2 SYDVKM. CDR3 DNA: TGTGCCAGCAGTTCGTCATCCGGGACAGGGGTATGGAACACTGAAGCTTTCTTT. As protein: CASSSSSGTGVWNTEAFF.

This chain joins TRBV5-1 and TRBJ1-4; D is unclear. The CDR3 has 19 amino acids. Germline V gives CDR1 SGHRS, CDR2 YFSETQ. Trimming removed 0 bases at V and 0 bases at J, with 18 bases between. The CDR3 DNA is TGCGCCAGCAGCTTGGAACCAGACCTGGGGATTGCAACTAATGAAAAACTGTTTTTT. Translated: CASSLEPDLGIATNEKLFF.

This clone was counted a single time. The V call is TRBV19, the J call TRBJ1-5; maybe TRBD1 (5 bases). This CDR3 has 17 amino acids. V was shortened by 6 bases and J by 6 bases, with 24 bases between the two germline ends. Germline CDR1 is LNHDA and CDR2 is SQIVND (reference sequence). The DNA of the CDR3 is TGTGCCAGTAGCACCTCCTGGATTCAAAAGAGGGGTCAGCCCCAGCATTTT. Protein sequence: CASSTSWIQKRGQPQHF.

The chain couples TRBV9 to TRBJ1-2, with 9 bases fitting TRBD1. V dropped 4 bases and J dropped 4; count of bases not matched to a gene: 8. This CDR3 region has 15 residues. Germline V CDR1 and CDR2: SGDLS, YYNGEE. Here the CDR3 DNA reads TGTGCCAGCAGCATTGACCGGGACAGGGCCTATGGCTACACCTTC. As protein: CASSIDRDRAYGYTF.

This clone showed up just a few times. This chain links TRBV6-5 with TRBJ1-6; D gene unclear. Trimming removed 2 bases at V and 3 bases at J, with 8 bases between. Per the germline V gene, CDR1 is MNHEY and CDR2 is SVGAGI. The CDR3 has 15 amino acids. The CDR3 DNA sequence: TGTGCCAGCAGTTACGATGGCATCTATAATTCACCCCTCCACTTT. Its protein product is CASSYDGIYNSPLHF.

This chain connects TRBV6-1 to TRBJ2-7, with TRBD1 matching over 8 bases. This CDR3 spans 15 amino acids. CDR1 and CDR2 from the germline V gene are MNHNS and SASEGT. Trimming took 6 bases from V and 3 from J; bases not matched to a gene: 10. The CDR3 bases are TGTGCCAGCAGAGTAGGACAGGGTCCCCTCTACGAGCAGTACTTC. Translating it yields CASRVGQGPLYEQYF.

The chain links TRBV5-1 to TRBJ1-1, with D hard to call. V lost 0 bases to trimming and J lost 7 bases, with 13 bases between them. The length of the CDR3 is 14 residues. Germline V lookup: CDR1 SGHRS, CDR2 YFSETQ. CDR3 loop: CASSLAGNMGEAFF. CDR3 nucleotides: TGCGCCAGCAGCTTGGCCGGAAATATGGGTGAAGCTTTCTTT.

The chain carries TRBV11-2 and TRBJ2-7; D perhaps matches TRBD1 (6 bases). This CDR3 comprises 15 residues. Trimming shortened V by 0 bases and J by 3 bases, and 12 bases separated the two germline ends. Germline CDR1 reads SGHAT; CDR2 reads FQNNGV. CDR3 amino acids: CASSLETDSIYEQYF. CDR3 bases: TGTGCCAGCAGCTTAGAGACGGACAGCATCTACGAGCAGTACTTC.

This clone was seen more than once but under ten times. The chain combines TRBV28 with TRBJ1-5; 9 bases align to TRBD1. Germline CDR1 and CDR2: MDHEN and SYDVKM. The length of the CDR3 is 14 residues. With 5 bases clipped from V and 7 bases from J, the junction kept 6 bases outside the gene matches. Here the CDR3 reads CASSPTGGDQPQHF. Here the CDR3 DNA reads TGTGCCAGCAGTCCGACAGGGGGTGACCAGCCCCAGCATTTT.

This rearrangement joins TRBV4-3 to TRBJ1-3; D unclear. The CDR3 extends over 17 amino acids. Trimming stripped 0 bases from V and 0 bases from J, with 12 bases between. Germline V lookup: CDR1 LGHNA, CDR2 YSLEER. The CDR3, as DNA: TGCGCCAGCAGCCAAGAAGGTTCGGTGTTCTCTGGAAACACCATATATTTT. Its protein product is CASSQEGSVFSGNTIYF.

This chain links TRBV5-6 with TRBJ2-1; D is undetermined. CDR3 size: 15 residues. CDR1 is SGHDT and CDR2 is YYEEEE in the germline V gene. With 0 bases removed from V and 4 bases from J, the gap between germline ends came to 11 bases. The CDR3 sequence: CASSLVVGHYNEQFF. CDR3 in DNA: TGTGCCAGCAGCTTGGTGGTCGGCCATTACAATGAGCAGTTCTTC.

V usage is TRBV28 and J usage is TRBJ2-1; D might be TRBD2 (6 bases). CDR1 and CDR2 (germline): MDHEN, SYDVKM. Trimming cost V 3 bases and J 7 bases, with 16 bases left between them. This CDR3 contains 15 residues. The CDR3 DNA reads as TGTGCCAGCAGTTTGGGGGGAGCTCCGGGGAATGAGCAGTTCTTC. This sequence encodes CASSLGGAPGNEQFF.

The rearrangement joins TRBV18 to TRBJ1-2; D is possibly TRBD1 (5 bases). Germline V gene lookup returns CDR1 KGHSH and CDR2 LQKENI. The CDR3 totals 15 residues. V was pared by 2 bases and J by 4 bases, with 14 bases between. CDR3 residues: CASSPTRQGGYGYTF. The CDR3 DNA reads TGTGCCAGCTCACCAACCCGGCAGGGTGGCTATGGCTACACCTTC.